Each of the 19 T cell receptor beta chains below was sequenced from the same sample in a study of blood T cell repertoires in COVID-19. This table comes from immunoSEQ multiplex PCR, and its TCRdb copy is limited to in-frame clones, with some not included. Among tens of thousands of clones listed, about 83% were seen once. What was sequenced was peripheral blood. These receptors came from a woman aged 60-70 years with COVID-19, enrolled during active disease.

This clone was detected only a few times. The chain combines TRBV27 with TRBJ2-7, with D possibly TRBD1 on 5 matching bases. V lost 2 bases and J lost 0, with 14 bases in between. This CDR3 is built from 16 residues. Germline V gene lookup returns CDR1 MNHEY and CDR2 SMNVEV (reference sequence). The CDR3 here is CASSLRGLVYSYEQYF. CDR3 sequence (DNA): TGTGCCAGCAGTTTAAGGGGCCTGGTGTACTCCTACGAGCAGTACTTC.

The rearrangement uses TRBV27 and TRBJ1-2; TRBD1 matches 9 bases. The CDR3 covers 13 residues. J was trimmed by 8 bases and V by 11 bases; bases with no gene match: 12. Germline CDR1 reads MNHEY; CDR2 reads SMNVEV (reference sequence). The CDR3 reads CASGDRVFQGYTF. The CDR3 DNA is TGTGCCTCCGGGGACAGGGTTTTCCAAGGCTACACCTTC.

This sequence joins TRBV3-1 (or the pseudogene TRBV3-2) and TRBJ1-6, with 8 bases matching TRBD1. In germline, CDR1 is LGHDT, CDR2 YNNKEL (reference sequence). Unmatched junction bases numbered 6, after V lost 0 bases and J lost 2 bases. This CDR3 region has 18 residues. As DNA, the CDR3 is TGTGCCAGCAGCCAAGATCGGGACAGGTTAGCCTATAATTCACCCCTCCACTTT. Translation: CASSQDRDRLAYNSPLHF.

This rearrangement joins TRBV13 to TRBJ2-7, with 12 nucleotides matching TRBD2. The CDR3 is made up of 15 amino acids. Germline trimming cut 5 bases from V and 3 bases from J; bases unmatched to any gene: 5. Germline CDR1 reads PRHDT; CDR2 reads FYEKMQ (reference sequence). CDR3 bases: TGTGCCAGCAGCACTCGACTAGCGGGAGACTACGAGCAGTACTTC. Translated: CASSTRLAGDYEQYF.

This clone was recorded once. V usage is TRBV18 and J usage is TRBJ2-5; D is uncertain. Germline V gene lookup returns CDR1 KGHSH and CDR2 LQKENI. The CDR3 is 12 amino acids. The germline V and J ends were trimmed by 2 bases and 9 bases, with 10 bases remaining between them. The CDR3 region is CASSPGQAPQYF. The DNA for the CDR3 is TGTGCCAGCTCACCAGGGCAGGCCCCCCAGTACTTC.

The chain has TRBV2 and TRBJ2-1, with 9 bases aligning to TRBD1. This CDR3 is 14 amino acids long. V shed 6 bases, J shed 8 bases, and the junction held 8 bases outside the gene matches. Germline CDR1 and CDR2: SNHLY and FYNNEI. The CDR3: CASSRGDRVHEQFF. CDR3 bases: TGTGCCAGCAGCAGGGGGGACAGGGTCCATGAGCAGTTCTTC.

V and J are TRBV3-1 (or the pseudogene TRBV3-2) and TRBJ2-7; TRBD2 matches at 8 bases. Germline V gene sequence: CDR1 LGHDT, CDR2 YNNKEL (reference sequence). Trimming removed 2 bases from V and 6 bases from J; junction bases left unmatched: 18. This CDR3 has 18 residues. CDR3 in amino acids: CASSQLSTGTRGLGEQYF. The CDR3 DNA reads TGTGCCAGCAGCCAACTATCAACCGGGACTAGGGGGTTGGGCGAGCAGTACTTC.

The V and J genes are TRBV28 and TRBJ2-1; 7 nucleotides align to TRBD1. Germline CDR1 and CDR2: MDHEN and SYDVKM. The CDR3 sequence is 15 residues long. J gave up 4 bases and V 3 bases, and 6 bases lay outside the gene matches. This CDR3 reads CASSFRQGVYNEQFF. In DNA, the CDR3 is TGTGCCAGCAGTTTTCGTCAGGGGGTTTACAATGAGCAGTTCTTC.

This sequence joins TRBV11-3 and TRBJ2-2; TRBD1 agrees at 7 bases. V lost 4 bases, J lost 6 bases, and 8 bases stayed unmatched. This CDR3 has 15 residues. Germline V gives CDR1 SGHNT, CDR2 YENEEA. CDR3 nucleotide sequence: TGTGCCAGCAGCTCGAAGAGACAGGGTGCCGGGGAGCTGTTTTTT. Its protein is CASSSKRQGAGELFF.

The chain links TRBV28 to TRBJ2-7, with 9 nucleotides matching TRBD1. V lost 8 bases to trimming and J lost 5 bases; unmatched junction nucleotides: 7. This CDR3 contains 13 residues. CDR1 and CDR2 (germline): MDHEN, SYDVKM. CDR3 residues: CASLGTGSHEQYF. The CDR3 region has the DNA TGTGCCAGCCTGGGGACAGGGTCCCACGAGCAGTACTTC.

The CDR3 protein is CASSRGSNQPQHF. Written as DNA, the CDR3 is TGTGCCAGCAGCAGGGGAAGCAATCAGCCCCAGCATTTT. The chain joins TRBV25-1 to TRBJ1-5; TRBD1 might be the D (6 bases). The germline V gene has CDR1 MGHDK and CDR2 SYGVNS. The V end was cut by 6 bases, the J end by 1 base, with 7 bases between. The CDR3 is 13 amino acids.

CDR3 nucleotide sequence: TGTGCCAGCAGCGTTCTTGGAGCGGGAGAAAGTTACGAGCAGTACTTC. Translation gives CASSVLGAGESYEQYF. V is TRBV5-4 and J is TRBJ2-7, with TRBD2 matching over 8 bases. The V segment lost 4 bases and the J segment 4 bases; nucleotides outside the gene matches: 13. The CDR3 is 16 amino acids. Germline CDR1 reads SGHNT; CDR2 reads YYREEE (reference sequence).

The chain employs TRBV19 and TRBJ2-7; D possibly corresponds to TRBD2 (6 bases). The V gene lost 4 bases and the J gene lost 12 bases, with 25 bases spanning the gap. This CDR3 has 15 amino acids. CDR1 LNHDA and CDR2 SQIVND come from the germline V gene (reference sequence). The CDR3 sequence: CASSRGLESTTDLYF. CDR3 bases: TGTGCCAGTAGTAGGGGACTGGAAAGTACTACGGATCTGTACTTC.

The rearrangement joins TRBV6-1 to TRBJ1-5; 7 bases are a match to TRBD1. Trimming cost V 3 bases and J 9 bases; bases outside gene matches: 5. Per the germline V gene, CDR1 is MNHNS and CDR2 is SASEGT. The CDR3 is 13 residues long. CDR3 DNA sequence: TGTGCCAGCAGTGATACAGGGGAATTGCCCCAGCATTTT. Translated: CASSDTGELPQHF.

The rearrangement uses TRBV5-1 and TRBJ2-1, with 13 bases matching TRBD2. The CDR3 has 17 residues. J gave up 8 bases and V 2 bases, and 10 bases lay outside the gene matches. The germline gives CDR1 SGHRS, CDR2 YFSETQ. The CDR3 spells CASSLEVLAGGPHEQFF. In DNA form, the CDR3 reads TGCGCCAGCAGCTTAGAGGTACTAGCGGGAGGGCCCCATGAGCAGTTCTTC.

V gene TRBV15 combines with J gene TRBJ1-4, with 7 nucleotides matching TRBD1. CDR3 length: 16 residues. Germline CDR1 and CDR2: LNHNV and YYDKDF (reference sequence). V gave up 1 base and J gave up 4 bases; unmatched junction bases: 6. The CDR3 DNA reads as TGTGCCACCAGCAGAGTCCCGGGACAGCTTAATGAAAAACTGTTTTTT. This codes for CATSRVPGQLNEKLFF.

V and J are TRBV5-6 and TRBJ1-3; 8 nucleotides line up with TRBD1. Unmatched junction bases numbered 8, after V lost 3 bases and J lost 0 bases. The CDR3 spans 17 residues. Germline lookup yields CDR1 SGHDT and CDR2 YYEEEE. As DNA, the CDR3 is TGTGCCAGCAGCTCGAGGGGACAGGTCCTCTCTGGAAACACCATATATTTT. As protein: CASSSRGQVLSGNTIYF.

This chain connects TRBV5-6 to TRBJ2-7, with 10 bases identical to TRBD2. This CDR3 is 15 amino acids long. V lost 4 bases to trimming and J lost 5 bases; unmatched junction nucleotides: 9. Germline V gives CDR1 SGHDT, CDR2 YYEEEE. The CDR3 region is CASSTLRTSGHEQYF. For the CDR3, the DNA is TGTGCCAGCAGCACACTCCGGACTAGCGGCCACGAGCAGTACTTC.

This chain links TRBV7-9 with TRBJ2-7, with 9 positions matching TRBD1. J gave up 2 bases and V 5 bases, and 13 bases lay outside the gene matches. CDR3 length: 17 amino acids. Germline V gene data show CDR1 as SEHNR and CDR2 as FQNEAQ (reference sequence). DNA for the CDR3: TGTGCCAGCAGCGGCCTGGGGGGACAGGGTATCACCTACGAGCAGTACTTC. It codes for CASSGLGGQGITYEQYF. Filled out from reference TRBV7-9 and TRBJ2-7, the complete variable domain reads DTGVSQNPRHKITKRGQNVTFRCDPISEHNRLYWYRQTLGQGPEFLTYFQNEAQLEKSRLLSDRFSAERPKGSFSTLEIQRTEQGDSAMYLCASSGLGGQGITYEQYFGPGTRLTVT.